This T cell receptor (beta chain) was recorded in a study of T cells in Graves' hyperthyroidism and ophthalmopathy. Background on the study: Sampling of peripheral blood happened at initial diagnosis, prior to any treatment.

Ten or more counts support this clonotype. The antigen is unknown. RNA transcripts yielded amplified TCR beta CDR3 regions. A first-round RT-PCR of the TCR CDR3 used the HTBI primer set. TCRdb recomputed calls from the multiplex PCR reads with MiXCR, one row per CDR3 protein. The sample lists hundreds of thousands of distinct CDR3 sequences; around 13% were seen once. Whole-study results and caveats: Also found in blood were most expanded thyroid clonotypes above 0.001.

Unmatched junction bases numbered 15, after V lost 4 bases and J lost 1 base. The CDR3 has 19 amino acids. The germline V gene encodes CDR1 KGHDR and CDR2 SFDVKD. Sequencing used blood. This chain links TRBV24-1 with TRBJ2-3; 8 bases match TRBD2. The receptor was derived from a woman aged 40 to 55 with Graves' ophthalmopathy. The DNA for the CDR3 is TGTGCCACCAGTGACTCCCTTTCCCTTAGCGGGGCCCGCACAGATACGCAGTATTTT. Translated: CATSDSLSLSGARTDTQYF.